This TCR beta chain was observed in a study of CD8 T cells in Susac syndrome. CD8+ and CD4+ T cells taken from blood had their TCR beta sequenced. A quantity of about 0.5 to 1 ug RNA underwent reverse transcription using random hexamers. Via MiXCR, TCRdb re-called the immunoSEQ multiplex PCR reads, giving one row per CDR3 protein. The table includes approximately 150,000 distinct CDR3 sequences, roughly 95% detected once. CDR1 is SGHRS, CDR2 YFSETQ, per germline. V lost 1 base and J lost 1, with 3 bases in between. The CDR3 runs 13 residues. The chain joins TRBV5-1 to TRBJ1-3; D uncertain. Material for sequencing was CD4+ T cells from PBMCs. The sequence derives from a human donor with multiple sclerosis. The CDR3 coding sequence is TGCGCCAGCAGCTTGCGTTCTGGAAACACCATATATTTT. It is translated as CASSLRSGNTIYF.